This T cell receptor beta chain was sequenced in a study of blood T cell repertoires in COVID-19. As for the study in general: COVID-19 samples collected from the United States, Italy and Spain covered acute and convalescent phases.

In the authors' workflow: Amplifying reference gene primers gave estimates of nucleated cell counts. Assay used: immunoSEQ multiplex PCR; TCRdb lists only in-frame clones, some missing. D and trimming come from the DNA, and the V and J calls and clone size come from that table. The sample yields 200,000 to 300,000 clones, 81% seen once. Trimming removed 2 bases from V and 1 base from J, with 8 bases in between. Germline lookup yields CDR1 ENHRY and CDR2 SYGVKD. The CDR3 totals 14 residues. This clone was detected once. Sequenced material: peripheral blood. J is TRBJ1-1 and V is TRBV10-3, with a tentative D call TRBD1 (5 bases). This receptor was taken from a woman aged 80 or over with COVID-19, enrolled during active disease. The CDR3 is CAISEGAWNTEAFF. The CDR3 DNA reads TGTGCCATCAGTGAGGGGGCTTGGAACACTGAAGCTTTCTTT.